This TCR beta chain was observed in a study of beta chain features in type 1 diabetes. Per germline, CDR1 MGHRA and CDR2 YSYEKL. The CDR3 is 14 amino acids. V lost 1 base, J lost 9 bases, and 13 bases lay in between. The entirety of the isolated RNA underwent reverse transcription, so expressed TCRB transcripts were sequenced. Produced via immunoSEQ multiplex PCR; TCRdb's table is partial and in-frame only. The sample carries around 500,000 clones, about an eighth recorded once. Study observations and caveats: TCRB CDR3s from Type 1 diabetes patients were moderately but significantly shorter in all four CD4+ subsets. VDJ junctions from type 1 diabetes patients carried fewer insertions and larger deletions. Although PCR might favor shorter templates, it would do so equally in patients and controls.

Based on CD45RO/CCR7/CD25/CD127/CD95/CD27, CD4+ regulatory, stem cell-like memory, naive and central memory cells were sorted. To note about this clone: Its antigen is not identified.

The chain combines TRBV4-1 with TRBJ2-1, with D unresolved. The TCR sequence derives from a woman aged 18-29 years in good health. The sequenced sample was naive CD4+ T cells from blood. The CDR3 protein is CASSQGYSHGEQFF. For the CDR3, the DNA is TGCGCCAGCAGCCAAGGGTACAGCCACGGTGAGCAGTTCTTC.